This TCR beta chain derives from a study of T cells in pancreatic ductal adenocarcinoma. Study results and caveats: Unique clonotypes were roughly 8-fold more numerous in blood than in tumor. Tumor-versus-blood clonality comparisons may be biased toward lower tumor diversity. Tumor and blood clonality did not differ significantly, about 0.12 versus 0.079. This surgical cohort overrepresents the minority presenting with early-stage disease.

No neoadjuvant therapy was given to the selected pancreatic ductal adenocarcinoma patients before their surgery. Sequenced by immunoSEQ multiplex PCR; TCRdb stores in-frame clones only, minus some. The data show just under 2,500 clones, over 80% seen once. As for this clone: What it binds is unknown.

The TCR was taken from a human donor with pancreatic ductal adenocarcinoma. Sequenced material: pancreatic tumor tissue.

As DNA, the CDR3 is TGTGCCAGCAGCAACGACTACTACGAGCAGTACTTC. Residues: CASSNDYYEQYF. The chain employs TRBV7-9 and TRBJ2-7; D may be TRBD2 (5 bases). Between the trimmed V and J ends, which lost 5 bases and 3 bases, there was a span of 8 bases. The CDR3 is 12 residues long. The germline gives CDR1 SEHNR, CDR2 FQNEAQ (reference sequence).